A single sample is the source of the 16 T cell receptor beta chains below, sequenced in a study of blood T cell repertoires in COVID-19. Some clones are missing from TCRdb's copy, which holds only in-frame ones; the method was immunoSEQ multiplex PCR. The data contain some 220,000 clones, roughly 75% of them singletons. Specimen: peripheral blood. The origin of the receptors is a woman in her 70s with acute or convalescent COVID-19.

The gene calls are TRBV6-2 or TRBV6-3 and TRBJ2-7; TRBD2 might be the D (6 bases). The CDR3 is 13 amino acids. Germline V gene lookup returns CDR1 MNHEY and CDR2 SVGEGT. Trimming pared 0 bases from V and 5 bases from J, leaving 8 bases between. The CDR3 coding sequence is TGTGCCAGCAGTTACTCGGGAGGCAACGAGCAGTACGTC. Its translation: CASSYSGGNEQYV.

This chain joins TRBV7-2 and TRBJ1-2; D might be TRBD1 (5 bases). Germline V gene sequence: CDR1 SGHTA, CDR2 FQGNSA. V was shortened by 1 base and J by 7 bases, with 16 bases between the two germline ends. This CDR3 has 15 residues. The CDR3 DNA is TGTGCCAGCAGCTTAGAGGTCCAGGGAGGTAGTGGCTACACCTTC. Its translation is CASSLEVQGGSGYTF.

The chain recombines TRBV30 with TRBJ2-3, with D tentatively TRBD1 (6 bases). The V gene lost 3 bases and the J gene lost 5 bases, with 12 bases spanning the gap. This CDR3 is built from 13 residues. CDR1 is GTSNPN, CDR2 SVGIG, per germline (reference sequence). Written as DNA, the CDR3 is TGTGCCTGGAGCGGCCTCAGGGGAGATACGCAGTATTTT. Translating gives CAWSGLRGDTQYF. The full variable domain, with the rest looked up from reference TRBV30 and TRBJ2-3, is SQTIHQWPATLVQPVGSPLSLECTVEGTSNPNLYWYRQAAGRGLQLLFYSVGIGQISSEVPQNLSASRPQDRQFILSSKKLLLSDSGFYLCAWSGLRGDTQYFGPGTRLTVL.

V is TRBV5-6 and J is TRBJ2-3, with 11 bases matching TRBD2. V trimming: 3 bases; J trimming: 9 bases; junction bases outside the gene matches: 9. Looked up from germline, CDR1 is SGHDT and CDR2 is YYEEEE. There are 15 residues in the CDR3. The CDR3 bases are TGTGCCAGCAGCTGGAAACTAGCGGGGGAAGGGACGCAGTATTTT. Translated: CASSWKLAGEGTQYF. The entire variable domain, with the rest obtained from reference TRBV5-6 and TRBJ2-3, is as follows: DAGVTQSPTHLIKTRGQQVTLRCSPKSGHDTVSWYQQALGQGPQFIFQYYEEEERQRGNFPDRFSGHQFPNYSSELNVNALLLGDSALYLCASSWKLAGEGTQYFGPGTRLTVL.

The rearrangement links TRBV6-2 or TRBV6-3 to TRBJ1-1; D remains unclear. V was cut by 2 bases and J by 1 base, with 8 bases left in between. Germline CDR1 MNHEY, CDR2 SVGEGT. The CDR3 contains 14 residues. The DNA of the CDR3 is TGTGCCAGCAGTTACGCGCACAGGAACACTGAAGCTTTCTTT. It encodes CASSYAHRNTEAFF.

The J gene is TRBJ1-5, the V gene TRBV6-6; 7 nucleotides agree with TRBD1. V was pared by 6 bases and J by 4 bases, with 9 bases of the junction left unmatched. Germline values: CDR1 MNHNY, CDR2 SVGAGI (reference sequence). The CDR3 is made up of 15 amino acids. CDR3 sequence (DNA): TGTGCCAGCAGGAGGGACAGCCAACCTAATCAGCCCCAGCATTTT. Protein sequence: CASRRDSQPNQPQHF.

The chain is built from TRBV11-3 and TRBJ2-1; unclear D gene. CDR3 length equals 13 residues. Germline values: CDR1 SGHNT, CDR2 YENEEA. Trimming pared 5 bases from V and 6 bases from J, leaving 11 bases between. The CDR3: CASSVSGSNEQFF. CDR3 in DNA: TGTGCCAGCAGCGTGTCGGGTTCCAATGAGCAGTTCTTC.

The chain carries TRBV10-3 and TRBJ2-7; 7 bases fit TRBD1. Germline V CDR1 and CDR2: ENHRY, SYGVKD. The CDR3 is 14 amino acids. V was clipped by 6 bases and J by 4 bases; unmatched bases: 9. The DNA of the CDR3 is TGTGCCATCAGCCGGGGACAGAGTCTATACGAGCAGTACGTC. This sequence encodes CAISRGQSLYEQYV.

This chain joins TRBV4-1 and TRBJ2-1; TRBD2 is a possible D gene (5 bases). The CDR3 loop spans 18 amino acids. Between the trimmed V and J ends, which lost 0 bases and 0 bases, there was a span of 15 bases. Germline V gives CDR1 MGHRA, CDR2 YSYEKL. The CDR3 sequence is CASSQEWSGISSYNEQFF. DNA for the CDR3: TGCGCCAGCAGCCAAGAATGGTCCGGGATAAGCTCCTACAATGAGCAGTTCTTC.

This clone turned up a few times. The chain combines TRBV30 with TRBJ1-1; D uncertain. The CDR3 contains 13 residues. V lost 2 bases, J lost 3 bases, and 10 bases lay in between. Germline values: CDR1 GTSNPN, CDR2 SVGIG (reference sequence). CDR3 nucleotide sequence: TGTGCCTGGAGTAGCGGCTGGGACACTGAAGCTTTCTTT. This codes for CAWSSGWDTEAFF.

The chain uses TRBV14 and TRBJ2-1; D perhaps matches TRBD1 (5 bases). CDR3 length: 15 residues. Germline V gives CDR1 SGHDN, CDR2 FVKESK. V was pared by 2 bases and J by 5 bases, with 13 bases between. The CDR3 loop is CASSQWGNRDNEQFF. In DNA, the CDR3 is TGTGCCAGCAGCCAATGGGGCAATAGGGACAATGAGCAGTTCTTC. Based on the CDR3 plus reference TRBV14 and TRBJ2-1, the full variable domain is EAGVTQFPSHSVIEKGQTVTLRCDPISGHDNLYWYRRVMGKEIKFLLHFVKESKQDESGMPNNRFLAERTGGTYSTLKVQPAELEDSGVYFCASSQWGNRDNEQFFGPGTRLTVL.

CDR3 amino acids: CASSFMSSSGNIGKETQYF. The CDR3 DNA reads as TGCGCCAGCAGCTTCATGTCCTCCTCAGGGAATATTGGCAAGGAGACCCAGTACTTC. This chain joins TRBV5-1 and TRBJ2-5; maybe TRBD1 (5 bases). The V end lost 2 bases, the J end lost 5 bases, and 28 bases lay between the germline ends. Germline V lookup: CDR1 SGHRS, CDR2 YFSETQ. The CDR3 has 19 residues.

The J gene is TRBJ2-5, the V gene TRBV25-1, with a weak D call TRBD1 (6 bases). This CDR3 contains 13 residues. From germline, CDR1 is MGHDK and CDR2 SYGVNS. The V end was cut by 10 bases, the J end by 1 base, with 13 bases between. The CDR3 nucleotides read TGTGCCAACCTACAGGGTGTCCAAGAGACCCAGTACTTC. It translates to CANLQGVQETQYF.

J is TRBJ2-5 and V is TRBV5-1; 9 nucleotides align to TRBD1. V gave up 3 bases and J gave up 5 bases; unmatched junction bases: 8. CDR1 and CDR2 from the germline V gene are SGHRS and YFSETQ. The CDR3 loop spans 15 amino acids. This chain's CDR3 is CASSSGQGTGETQYF. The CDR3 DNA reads TGCGCCAGCAGCTCAGGACAGGGGACCGGGGAGACCCAGTACTTC.

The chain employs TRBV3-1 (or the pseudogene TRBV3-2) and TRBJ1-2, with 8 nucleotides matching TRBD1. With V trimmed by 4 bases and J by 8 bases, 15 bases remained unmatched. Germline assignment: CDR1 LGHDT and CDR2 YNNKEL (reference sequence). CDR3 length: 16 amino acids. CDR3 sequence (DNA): TGTGCCAGCAGCCTCCTCTCTTCAGGGGGCGCGGGGGGCTACACCTTC. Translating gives CASSLLSSGGAGGYTF.

The CDR3 DNA follows: TGTGCCAGCAGCTTAGACAGGGTGAACACCGGGGAGCTGTTTTTT. This sequence encodes CASSLDRVNTGELFF. V usage is TRBV5-4 and J usage is TRBJ2-2; 7 nucleotides align to TRBD1. Germline V gives CDR1 SGHNT, CDR2 YYREEE (reference sequence). The CDR3 length is 15 residues. The junction had 2 bases not matched to a gene; V was cut back by 2 bases and J by 1 base.